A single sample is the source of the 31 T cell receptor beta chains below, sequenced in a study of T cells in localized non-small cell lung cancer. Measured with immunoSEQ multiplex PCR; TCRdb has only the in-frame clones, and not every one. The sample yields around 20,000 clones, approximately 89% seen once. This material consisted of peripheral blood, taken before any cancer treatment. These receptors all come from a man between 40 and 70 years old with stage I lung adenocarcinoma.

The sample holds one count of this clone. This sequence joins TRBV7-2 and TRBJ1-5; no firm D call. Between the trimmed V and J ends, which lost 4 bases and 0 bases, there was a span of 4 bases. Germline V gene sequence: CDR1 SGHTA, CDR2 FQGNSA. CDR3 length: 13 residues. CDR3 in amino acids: CASSWSSNQPQHF. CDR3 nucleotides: TGTGCCAGCAGCTGGTCTAGCAATCAGCCCCAGCATTTT.

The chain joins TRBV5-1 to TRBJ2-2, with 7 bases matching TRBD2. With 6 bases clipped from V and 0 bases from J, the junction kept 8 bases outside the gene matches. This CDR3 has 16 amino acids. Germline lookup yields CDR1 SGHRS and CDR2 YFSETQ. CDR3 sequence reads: CASTPERGTNTGELFF. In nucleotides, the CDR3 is TGCGCCAGCACCCCAGAGCGGGGTACGAACACCGGGGAGCTGTTTTTT. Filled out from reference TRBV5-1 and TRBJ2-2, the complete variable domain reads KAGVTQTPRYLIKTRGQQVTLSCSPISGHRSVSWYQQTPGQGLQFLFEYFSETQRNKGNFPGRFSGRQFSNSRSEMNVSTLELGDSALYLCASTPERGTNTGELFFGEGSRLTVL.

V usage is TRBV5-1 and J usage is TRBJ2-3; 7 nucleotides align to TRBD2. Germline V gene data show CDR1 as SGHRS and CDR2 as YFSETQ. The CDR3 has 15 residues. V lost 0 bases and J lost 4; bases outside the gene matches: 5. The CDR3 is CASSLGLAPADTQYF. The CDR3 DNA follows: TGCGCCAGCAGCTTGGGACTAGCTCCAGCAGATACGCAGTATTTT.

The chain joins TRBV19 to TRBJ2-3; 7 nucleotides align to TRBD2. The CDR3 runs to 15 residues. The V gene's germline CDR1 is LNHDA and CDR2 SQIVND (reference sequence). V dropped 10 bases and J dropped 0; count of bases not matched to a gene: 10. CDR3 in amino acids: CATEGGDSSTDTQYF. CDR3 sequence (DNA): TGTGCCACTGAGGGAGGGGACTCTAGCACAGATACGCAGTATTTT.

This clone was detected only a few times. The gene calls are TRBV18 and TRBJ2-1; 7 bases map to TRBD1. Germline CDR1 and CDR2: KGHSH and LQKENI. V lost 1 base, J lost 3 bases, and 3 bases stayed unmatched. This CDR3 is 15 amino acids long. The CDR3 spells CASSPRDSGYNEQFF. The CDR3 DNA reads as TGTGCCAGCTCACCACGGGACAGTGGCTACAATGAGCAGTTCTTC.

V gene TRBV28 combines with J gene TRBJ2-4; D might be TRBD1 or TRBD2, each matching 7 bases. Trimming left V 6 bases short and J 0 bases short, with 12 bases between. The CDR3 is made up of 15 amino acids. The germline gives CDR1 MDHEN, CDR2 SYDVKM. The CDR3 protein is CASSSGGGAKNIQYF. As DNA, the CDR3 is TGTGCCAGCAGCTCAGGGGGGGGAGCCAAAAACATTCAGTACTTC.

The CDR3, as DNA: TGTGCCAGCTCACCACAGGGGGCCGAAAAACTGTTTTTT. Translating gives CASSPQGAEKLFF. The chain combines TRBV18 with TRBJ1-4; 7 bases map to TRBD1. The CDR3 totals 13 residues. Germline V gives CDR1 KGHSH, CDR2 LQKENI. V trimming: 1 base; J trimming: 8 bases; junction bases outside the gene matches: 1.

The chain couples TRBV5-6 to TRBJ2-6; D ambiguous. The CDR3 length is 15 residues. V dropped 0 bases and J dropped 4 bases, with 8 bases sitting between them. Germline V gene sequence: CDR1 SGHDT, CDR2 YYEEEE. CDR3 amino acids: CASSLEDPGANVLTF. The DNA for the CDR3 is TGTGCCAGCAGCTTGGAGGATCCCGGGGCCAACGTCCTGACTTTC. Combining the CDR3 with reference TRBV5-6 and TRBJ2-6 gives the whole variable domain DAGVTQSPTHLIKTRGQQVTLRCSPKSGHDTVSWYQQALGQGPQFIFQYYEEEERQRGNFPDRFSGHQFPNYSSELNVNALLLGDSALYLCASSLEDPGANVLTFGAGSRLTVL.

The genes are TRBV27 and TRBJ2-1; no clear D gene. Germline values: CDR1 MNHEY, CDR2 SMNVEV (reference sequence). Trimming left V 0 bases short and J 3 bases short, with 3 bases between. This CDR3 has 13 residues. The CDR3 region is CASSLSDYNEQFF. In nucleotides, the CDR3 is TGTGCCAGCAGTTTATCAGACTACAATGAGCAGTTCTTC.

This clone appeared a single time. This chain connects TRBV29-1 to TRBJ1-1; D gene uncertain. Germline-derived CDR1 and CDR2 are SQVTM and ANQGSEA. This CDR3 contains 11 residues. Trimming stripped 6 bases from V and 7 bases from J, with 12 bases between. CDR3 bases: TGCAGCGTCCGGAAAACAAGTGAAGCTTTCTTT. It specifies CSVRKTSEAFF. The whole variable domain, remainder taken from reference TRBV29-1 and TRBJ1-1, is SAVISQKPSRDICQRGTSLTIQCQVDSQVTMMFWYRQQPGQSLTLIATANQGSEATYESGFVIDKFPISRPNLTFSTLTVSNMSPEDSSIYLCSVRKTSEAFFGQGTRLTVV.

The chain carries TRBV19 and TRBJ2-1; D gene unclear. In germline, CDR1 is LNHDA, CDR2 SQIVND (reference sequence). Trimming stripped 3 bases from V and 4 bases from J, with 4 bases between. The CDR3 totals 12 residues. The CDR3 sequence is CASSINYNEQFF. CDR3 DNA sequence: TGTGCCAGTAGTATTAATTACAATGAGCAGTTCTTC.

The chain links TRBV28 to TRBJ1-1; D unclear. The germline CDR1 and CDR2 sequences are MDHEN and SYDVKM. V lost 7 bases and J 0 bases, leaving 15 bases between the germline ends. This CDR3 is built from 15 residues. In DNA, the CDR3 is TGTGCCAGCATTGAGCACAGTCCTTTGAACACTGAAGCTTTCTTT. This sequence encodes CASIEHSPLNTEAFF. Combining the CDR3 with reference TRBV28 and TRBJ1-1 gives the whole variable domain DVKVTQSSRYLVKRTGEKVFLECVQDMDHENMFWYRQDPGLGLRLIYFSYDVKMKEKGDIPEGYSVSREKKERFSLILESASTNQTSMYLCASIEHSPLNTEAFFGQGTRLTVV.

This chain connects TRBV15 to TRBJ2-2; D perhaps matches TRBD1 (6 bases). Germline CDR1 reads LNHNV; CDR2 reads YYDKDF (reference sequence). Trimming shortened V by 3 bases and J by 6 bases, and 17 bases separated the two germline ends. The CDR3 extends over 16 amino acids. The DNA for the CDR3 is TGTGCCACCAGCAGTCACCAGGGGATTCGTCCCGGGGAGCTGTTTTTT. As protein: CATSSHQGIRPGELFF.

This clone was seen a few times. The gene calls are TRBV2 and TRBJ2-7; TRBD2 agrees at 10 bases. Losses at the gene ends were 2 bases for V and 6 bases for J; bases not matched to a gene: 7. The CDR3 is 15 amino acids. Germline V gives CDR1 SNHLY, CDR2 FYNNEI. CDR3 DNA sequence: TGTGCCAGCAGTGAAATGGCTAGCGGGAGTGTCGAGCAGTACTTC. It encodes CASSEMASGSVEQYF.

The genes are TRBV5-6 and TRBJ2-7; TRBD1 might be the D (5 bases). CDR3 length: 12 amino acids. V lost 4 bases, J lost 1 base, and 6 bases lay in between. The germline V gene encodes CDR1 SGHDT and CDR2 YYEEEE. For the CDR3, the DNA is TGTGCCAGCAGCAGACAGTCCTACGAGCAGTACTTC. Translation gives CASSRQSYEQYF.

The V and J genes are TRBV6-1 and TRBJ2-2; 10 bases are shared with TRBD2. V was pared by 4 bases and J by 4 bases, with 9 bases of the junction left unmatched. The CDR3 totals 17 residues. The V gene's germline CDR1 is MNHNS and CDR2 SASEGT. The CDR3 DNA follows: TGTGCCAGCAGTGTCCGGCTAGCGGGGGTGAGCACCGGGGAGCTGTTTTTT. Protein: CASSVRLAGVSTGELFF.

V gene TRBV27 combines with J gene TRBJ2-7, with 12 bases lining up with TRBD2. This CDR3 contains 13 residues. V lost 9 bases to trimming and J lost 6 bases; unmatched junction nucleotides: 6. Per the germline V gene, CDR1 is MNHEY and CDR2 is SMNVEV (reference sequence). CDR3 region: CASKTSGSREQYF. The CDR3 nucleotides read TGTGCCAGTAAGACTAGCGGGAGTCGCGAGCAGTACTTC.

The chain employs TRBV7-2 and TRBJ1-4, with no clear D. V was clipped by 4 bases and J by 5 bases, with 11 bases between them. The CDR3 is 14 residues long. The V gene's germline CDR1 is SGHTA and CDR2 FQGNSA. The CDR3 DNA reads TGTGCCAGCAGCTCAGGACTGATAAATGAAAAACTGTTTTTT. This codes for CASSSGLINEKLFF.

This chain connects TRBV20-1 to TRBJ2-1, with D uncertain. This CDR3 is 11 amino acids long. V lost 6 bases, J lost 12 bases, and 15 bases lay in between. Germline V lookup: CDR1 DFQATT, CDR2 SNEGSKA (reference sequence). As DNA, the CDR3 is TGCAGTGCCCCCCTTCAAGTCCTGCAGTTCTTC. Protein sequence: CSAPLQVLQFF.

The CDR3 nucleotides are TGTGCCAGCAGTGGGGGACAGCTTTTCTCTGGAAACACCATATATTTT. Its translation: CASSGGQLFSGNTIYF. The chain recombines TRBV6-1 with TRBJ1-3; 7 nucleotides agree with TRBD1. CDR1 MNHNS and CDR2 SASEGT come from the germline V gene. Trimming at V came to 4 bases and at J to 0 bases, leaving 6 bases not matched to a gene. This CDR3 has 16 residues.

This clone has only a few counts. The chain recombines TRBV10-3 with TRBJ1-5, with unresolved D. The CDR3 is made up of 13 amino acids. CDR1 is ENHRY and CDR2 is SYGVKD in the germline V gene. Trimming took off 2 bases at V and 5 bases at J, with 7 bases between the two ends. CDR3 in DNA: TGTGCCATCAGTGAGGACGGGGATCAGCCCCAGCATTTT. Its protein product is CAISEDGDQPQHF.

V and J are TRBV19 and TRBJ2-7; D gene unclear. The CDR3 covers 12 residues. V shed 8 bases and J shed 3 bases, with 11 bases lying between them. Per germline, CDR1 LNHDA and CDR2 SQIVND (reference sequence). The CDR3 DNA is TGTGCCAGTTTAGCCCACGACTACGAGCAGTACTTC. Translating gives CASLAHDYEQYF.

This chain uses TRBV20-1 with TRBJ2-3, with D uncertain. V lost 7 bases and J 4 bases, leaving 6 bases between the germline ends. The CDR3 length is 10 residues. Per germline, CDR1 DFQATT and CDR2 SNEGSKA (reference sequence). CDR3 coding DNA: TGCAGTGTAGAGCCAGATACGCAGTATTTT. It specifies CSVEPDTQYF.

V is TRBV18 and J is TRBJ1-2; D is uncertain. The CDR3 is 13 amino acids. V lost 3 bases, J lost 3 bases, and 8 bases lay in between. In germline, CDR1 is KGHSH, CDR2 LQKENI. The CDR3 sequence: CASSPSVDYGYTF. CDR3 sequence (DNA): TGTGCCAGCTCACCCAGTGTTGACTATGGCTACACCTTC.

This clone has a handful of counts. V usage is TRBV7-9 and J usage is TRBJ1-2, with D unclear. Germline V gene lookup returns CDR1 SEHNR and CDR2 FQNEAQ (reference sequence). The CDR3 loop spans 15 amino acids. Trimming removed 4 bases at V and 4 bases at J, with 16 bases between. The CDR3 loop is CASSSREYGSYGYTF. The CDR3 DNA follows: TGTGCCAGCAGCTCCCGAGAATACGGGTCCTATGGCTACACCTTC. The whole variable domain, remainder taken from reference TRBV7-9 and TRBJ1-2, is DTGVSQNPRHKITKRGQNVTFRCDPISEHNRLYWYRQTLGQGPEFLTYFQNEAQLEKSRLLSDRFSAERPKGSFSTLEIQRTEQGDSAMYLCASSSREYGSYGYTFGSGTRLTVV.

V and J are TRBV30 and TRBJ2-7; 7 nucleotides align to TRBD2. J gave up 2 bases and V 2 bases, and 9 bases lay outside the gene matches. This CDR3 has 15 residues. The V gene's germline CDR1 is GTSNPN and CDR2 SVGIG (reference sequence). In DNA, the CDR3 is TGTGCCTGGAGTAATACTGGGGGGGGTACCTACGAGCAGTACTTC. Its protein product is CAWSNTGGGTYEQYF.

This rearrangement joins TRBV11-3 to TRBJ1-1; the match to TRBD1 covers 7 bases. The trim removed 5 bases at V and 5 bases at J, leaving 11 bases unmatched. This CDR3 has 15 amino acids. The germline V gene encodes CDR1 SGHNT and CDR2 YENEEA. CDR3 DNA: TGTGCCAGCAGCACCCGACAGGGCCGAACAACTGAAGCTTTCTTT. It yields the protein CASSTRQGRTTEAFF.

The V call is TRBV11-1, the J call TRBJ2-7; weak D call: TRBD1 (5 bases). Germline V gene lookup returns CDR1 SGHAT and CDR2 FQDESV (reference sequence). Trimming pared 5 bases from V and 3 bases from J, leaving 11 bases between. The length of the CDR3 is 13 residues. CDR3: CASSPDRLYEQYF. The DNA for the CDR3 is TGTGCCAGCAGCCCAGACAGACTCTACGAGCAGTACTTC.

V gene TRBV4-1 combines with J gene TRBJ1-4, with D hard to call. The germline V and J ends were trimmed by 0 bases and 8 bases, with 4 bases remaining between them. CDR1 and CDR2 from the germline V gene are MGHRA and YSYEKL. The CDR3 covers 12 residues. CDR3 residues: CASSQDGEKLFF. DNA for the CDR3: TGCGCCAGCAGCCAAGACGGGGAAAAACTGTTTTTT.

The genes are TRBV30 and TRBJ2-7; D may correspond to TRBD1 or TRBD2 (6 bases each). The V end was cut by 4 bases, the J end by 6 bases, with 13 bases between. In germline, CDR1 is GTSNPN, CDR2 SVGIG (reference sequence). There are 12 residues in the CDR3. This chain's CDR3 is CAWTVGGSEQYF. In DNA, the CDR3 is TGTGCCTGGACGGTGGGGGGCAGCGAGCAGTACTTC. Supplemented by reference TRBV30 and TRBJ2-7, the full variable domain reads SQTIHQWPATLVQPVGSPLSLECTVEGTSNPNLYWYRQAAGRGLQLLFYSVGIGQISSEVPQNLSASRPQDRQFILSSKKLLLSDSGFYLCAWTVGGSEQYFGPGTRLTVT.

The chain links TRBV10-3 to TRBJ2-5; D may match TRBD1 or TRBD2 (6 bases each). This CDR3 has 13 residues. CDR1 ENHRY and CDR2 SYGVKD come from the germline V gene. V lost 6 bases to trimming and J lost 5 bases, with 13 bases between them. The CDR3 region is CAIREGGEETQYF. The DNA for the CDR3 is TGTGCCATCAGGGAGGGGGGCGAGGAGACCCAGTACTTC.